This TCR beta chain is drawn from a study of long-term antiretroviral therapy in people with HIV. Study context: When the earliest samples were collected, ART was typically delayed until CD4 counts fell. The study, taken as a whole, reports: Following ART, diversity rose but still fell short of transplant donor controls.

With respect to this clone: Its matching antigen is unknown.

Researchers report immunoSEQ v3.0 was run at survey level. The repertoire was sequenced with immunoSEQ multiplex PCR; TCRdb's copy has only in-frame clones and lacks some. The sample holds 30,000 or so clones, 78% seen once. This CDR3 is built from 15 residues. Unmatched junction bases numbered 9, after V lost 2 bases and J lost 7 bases. Per germline, CDR1 SQVTM and CDR2 ANQGSEA. This sequence originates from a man aged 18 to 30 with HIV. The rearrangement uses TRBV29-1 and TRBJ2-1; the match to TRBD1 covers 9 bases. The sample in question was unsorted PBMCs, obtained 1.5 years before starting antiretroviral therapy. The CDR3 sequence: CSVELRDRAWNEQFF. Written as DNA, the CDR3 is TGCAGCGTTGAATTACGGGACAGGGCTTGGAATGAGCAGTTCTTC.